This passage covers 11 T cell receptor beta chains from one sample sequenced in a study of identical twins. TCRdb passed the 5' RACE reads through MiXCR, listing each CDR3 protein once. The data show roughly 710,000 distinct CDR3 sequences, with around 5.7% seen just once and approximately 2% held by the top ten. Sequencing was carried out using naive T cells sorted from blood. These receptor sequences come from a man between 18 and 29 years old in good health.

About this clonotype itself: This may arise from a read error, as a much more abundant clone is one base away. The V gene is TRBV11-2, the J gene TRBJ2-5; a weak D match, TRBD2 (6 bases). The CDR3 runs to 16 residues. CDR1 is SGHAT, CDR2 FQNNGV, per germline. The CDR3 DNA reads TGTGCCAGCAGCTTACCCCCCCAGGGAGATCGGGAGACCCAGTCCTTC. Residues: CASSLPPQGDRETQSF.

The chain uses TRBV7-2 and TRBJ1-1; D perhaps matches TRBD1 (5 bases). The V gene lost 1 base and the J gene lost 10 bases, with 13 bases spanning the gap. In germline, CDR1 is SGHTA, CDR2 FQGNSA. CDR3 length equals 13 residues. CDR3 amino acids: CASSLGVSGGAFF. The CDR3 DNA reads TGTGCCAGCAGCTTAGGGGTATCTGGGGGAGCTTTCTTT.

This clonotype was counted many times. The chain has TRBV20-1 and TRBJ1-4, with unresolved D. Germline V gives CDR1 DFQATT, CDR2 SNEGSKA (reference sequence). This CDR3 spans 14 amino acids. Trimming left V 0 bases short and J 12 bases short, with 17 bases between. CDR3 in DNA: TGCAGTGCTAGAGATACTTATAGGGTGTACGAACTGTTTTTT. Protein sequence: CSARDTYRVYELFF.

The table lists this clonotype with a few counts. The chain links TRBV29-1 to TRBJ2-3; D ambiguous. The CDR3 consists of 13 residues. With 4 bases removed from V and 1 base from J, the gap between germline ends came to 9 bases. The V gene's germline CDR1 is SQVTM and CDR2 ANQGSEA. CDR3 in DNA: TGCAGCGTTGTGTATGGGGGCACAGATACGCAGTATTTT. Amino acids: CSVVYGGTDTQYF.

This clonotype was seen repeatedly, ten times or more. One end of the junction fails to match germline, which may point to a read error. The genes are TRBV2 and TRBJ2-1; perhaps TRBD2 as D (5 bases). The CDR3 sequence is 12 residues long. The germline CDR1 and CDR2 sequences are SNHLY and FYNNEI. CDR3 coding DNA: TGTGCCAGCAATGAACTAGGCAATGAGCAGTTCTTC. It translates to CASNELGNEQFF.

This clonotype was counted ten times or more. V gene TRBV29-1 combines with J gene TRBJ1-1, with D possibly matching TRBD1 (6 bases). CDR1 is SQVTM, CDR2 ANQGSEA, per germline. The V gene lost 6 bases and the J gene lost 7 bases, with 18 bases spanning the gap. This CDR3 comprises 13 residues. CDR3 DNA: TGCAGCGTGGCACAGGGTGAATATGGTGAAGCTTTCTTT. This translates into CSVAQGEYGEAFF. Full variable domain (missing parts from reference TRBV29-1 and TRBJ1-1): SAVISQKPSRDICQRGTSLTIQCQVDSQVTMMFWYRQQPGQSLTLIATANQGSEATYESGFVIDKFPISRPNLTFSTLTVSNMSPEDSSIYLCSVAQGEYGEAFFGQGTRLTVV.

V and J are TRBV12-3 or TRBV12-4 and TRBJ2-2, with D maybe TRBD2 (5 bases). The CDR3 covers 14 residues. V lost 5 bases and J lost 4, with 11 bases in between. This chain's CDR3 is CASSGSWATGELFF. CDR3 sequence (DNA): TGTGCCAGCAGTGGGAGTTGGGCCACCGGGGAGCTGTTTTTT.

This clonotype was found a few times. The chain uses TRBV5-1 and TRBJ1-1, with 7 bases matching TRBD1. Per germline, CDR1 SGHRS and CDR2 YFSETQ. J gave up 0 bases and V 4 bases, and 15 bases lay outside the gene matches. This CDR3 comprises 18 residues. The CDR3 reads CASSPRDRRTPMNTEAFF. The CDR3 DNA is TGCGCCAGCAGCCCCAGGGACAGACGTACTCCAATGAACACTGAAGCTTTCTTT.

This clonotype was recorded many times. The CDR3 reads CASSSLPVALHF. The CDR3 region has the DNA TGTGCCAGCAGCTCCCTCCCGGTGGCCCTCCACTTT. The chain links TRBV7-9 to TRBJ1-6, with D unclear. This CDR3 is 12 amino acids long. V lost 4 bases, J lost 14 bases, and 12 bases lay in between. The germline gives CDR1 SEHNR, CDR2 FQNEAQ (reference sequence).

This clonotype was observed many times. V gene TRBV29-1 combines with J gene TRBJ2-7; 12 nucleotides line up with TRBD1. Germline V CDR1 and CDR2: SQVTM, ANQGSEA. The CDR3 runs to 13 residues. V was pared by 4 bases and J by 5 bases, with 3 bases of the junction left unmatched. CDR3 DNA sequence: TGCAGCGTTGCAAGGGACAGGGGGCACGAGCAGTACGTC. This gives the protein CSVARDRGHEQYV.

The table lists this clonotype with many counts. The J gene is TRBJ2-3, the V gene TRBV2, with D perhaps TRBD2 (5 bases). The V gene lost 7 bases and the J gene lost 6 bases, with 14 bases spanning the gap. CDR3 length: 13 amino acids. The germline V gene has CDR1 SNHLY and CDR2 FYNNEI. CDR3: CASNSGFRDTQYF. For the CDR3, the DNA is TGTGCCAGCAACAGCGGATTTAGGGATACGCAGTATTTT.